A selection of T cell receptor beta chains follows, all from one sample in a study of blood T cell repertoires in COVID-19. Profiling relied on immunoSEQ multiplex PCR, and the TCRdb table lists in-frame clones only, not all of them. The data hold 150,000 to 200,000 clones, with more than 85% observed a single time. Sequences were obtained from peripheral blood. The source is a middle-aged man with active or convalescent COVID-19. The CDR3 runs from the conserved cysteine through the conserved F or W. A D gene is named only where the DNA matches it firmly. Clone size is shown for a subset of rows, as once, few, many or a class of expanded clone.

cdr3_aa cdr3_nt v_call clone_size j_call d_call
CASSPQQGSGYNEQFF TGTGCCAGCTCCCCACAGCAGGGGTCGGGATACAATGAGCAGTTCTTC TRBV18 . TRBJ2-1 .
CASSLEAGDYSNQPQHF TGTGCCAGCAGCTTGGAGGCAGGGGATTATAGCAATCAGCCCCAGCATTTT TRBV5-5 . TRBJ1-5 .
CASSIVPHNEQFF TGTGCCAGTAGTATAGTCCCTCACAATGAGCAGTTCTTC TRBV19 few TRBJ2-1 .
CASRPGVEGLSDYGYTF TGTGCCAGCAGGCCGGGGGTTGAGGGCTTAAGTGACTATGGCTACACCTTC TRBV5-4 . TRBJ1-2 .
CASSPGHLNTEAFF TGTGCCAGTAGTCCGGGACACCTGAACACTGAAGCTTTCTTT TRBV19 . TRBJ1-1 .
CASSPLAGYTDTQYF TGTGCCAGCTCACCCCTAGCGGGGTACACAGATACGCAGTATTTT TRBV18 . TRBJ2-3 TRBD2
CASSLDTGHTDTQYF TGTGCCAGCAGCTTAGACACAGGACACACAGATACGCAGTATTTT TRBV7-8 few TRBJ2-3 .
CASSVGGGGRDEQFF TGTGCCAGCAGTGTGGGCGGGGGGGGCCGGGATGAGCAGTTCTTC TRBV7-2 . TRBJ2-1 TRBD2
CASTLDRPVTEAFF TGTGCCAGCACCCTTGACAGGCCGGTGACTGAAGCTTTCTTT TRBV6-5 . TRBJ1-1 .
CASSLRQGIRTGELFF TGCGCCAGCAGCCTAAGACAGGGGATTCGCACCGGGGAGCTGTTTTTT TRBV5-1 . TRBJ2-2 TRBD1
CASSYSQGQVGYEQYF TGTGCCAGCAGTTACTCTCAGGGACAGGTTGGCTACGAGCAGTACTTC TRBV6-5 . TRBJ2-7 TRBD1
CASSKAGGDEQFF TGTGCCAGCAGCAAAGCCGGAGGGGATGAGCAGTTCTTC TRBV7-2 . TRBJ2-1 .
CASTEGGQPQHF TGTGCCAGCACCGAGGGTGGTCAGCCCCAGCATTTT TRBV2 . TRBJ1-5 .
CASSEFWQGQETQYF TGTGCCAGCAGTGAATTTTGGCAGGGCCAAGAGACCCAGTACTTC TRBV6-1 many TRBJ2-5 .
CASSKPGQGGAETQYF TGTGCCAGTAGTAAACCGGGACAGGGGGGGGCAGAGACCCAGTACTTC TRBV19 . TRBJ2-5 TRBD1
CASSGQGGNTEAFF TGTGCCAGCTCCGGGCAGGGAGGGAACACTGAAGCTTTCTTT TRBV6-1 . TRBJ1-1 .
CASSLGSQASTDTQYF TGCGCCAGCAGCTTGGGGTCCCAAGCCTCCACAGATACGCAGTATTTT TRBV5-1 . TRBJ2-3 .
CASSYRGTNSPLHF TGTGCCAGCAGTTACAGGGGTACTAATTCACCCCTCCACTTT TRBV13 . TRBJ1-6 TRBD1
CASSVGLEQYF TGTGCCAGCAGCGTGGGACTAGAGCAGTACTTC TRBV28 . TRBJ2-7 TRBD2
CASSFGSMEAFF TGTGCCAGCAGTTTCGGCTCCATGGAGGCTTTCTTT TRBV28 . TRBJ1-1 .
CASQDREAYNEQFF TGTGCCAGCCAAGACAGGGAGGCCTACAATGAGCAGTTCTTC TRBV6-5 . TRBJ2-1 .
CASSSSGGAPDTQYF TGTGCCAGCAGCTCTAGCGGGGGGGCCCCAGATACGCAGTATTTT TRBV7-9 . TRBJ2-3 TRBD2